These T cell receptor beta chains were read from a single sample in a study of cytomegalovirus exposure and HLA in healthy donors. Repertoires were generated with immunoSEQ multiplex PCR, while TCRdb's copy carries only in-frame clones and drops some. Of roughly 70,000 clones listed, 95% to 98% are singletons. The sequencing sample was made of PBMCs. These receptors were taken from a woman aged 18-29 years in good health and CMV-seropositive. The CDR3 runs from the conserved cysteine through the conserved F or W. Fields, in order: J gene, D gene, clone size, V gene, CDR3 DNA, CDR3 protein. D genes are given only for firm matches. Clone size is shown for a subset of rows, as once, few, many or a class of expanded clone.

TRBJ1-2,NA,once,TRBV28,TGTGCCAGCACCCCCACAGGGATAAACCATGGCTACACCTTC,CASTPTGINHGYTF
TRBJ1-1,TRBD1,NA,TRBV19,TGTGCCAGTAGTCGGGGACAGATGAACACTGAAGCTTTCTTT,CASSRGQMNTEAFF
TRBJ1-2,NA,NA,TRBV19,TGTGCCAGTGGCCGTTTGGACTATGGCTACACCTTC,CASGRLDYGYTF
TRBJ2-3,TRBD1,NA,TRBV5-1,TGCGCCAGCAGCTACATTGTCGGGACAGGGGGCACCACAGATACGCAGTATTTT,CASSYIVGTGGTTDTQYF
TRBJ2-3,NA,NA,TRBV18,TGTGCCAGCTCACCCCTCCCGGTAGCGGTCGACACAGATACGCAGTATTTT,CASSPLPVAVDTDTQYF
TRBJ2-7,NA,NA,TRBV9,TGTGCCAGCAGCGCCCTACCCAACTACGAGCAGTACTTC,CASSALPNYEQYF
TRBJ2-1,TRBD2,NA,TRBV4-1,TGCGCCAGCAGCCAAGGACTAGCGGACAATGAGCAGTTCTTC,CASSQGLADNEQFF
TRBJ2-2,TRBD2,NA,TRBV9,TGTGCCAGCAGCGTAGCTAGTCCCGGGACTAGCGGGAGGGTCACCGGGGAGCTGTTTTTT,CASSVASPGTSGRVTGELFF
TRBJ1-5,TRBD1,NA,TRBV11-2,TGTGCCAGCAGCTCGACAGGGAATAGCAATCAGCCCCAGCATTTT,CASSSTGNSNQPQHF
TRBJ2-3,TRBD1,NA,TRBV7-6,TGTGCCAGCAGCTCGCAACAGGGGAATGGGGCAGATACGCAGTATTTT,CASSSQQGNGADTQYF
TRBJ1-1,NA,NA,TRBV19,TGTGCCAGTAGTATCTGGGGGGAGACTGAAGCTTTCTTT,CASSIWGETEAFF
TRBJ2-6,NA,NA,TRBV4-1,TGCGCCAGCAGCCCCTCAACAGGGTACGGGGCTGGGGCCAACGTCCTGACTTTC,CASSPSTGYGAGANVLTF
TRBJ2-1,NA,NA,TRBV9,TGTGCCAGCAGCGTAGGATCGGGGGACGGCCCCTACAATGAGCAGTTCTTC,CASSVGSGDGPYNEQFF
TRBJ2-4,NA,NA,TRBV9,TGTGCCAGCAGCGCGGACCGGGACTTAGAAAACATTCAGTACTTC,CASSADRDLENIQYF
TRBJ2-5,NA,NA,TRBV5-5,TGTGCCAGCAGCGAACGCGTTGAGACGCGGTTACAAGAGACCCAGTACTTC,CASSERVETRLQETQYF
TRBJ1-4,TRBD1,NA,TRBV13,TGTGCCAGCAGCTTAAGGGACAGCCCTTCTGCAACTAATGAAAAACTGTTTTTT,CASSLRDSPSATNEKLFF
TRBJ2-5,TRBD2,NA,TRBV5-1,TGCGCCAGCAGCTTCAATGGACTAGCGGGGCCCCAAGAGACCCAGTACTTC,CASSFNGLAGPQETQYF
TRBJ2-7,NA,once,TRBV30,TGTGCCTGGAGTTCCGGCAGGGGTTATTACGAGCAGTACTTC,CAWSSGRGYYEQYF
TRBJ2-1,TRBD2,NA,TRBV7-2,TGTGCCAGCAGCTTATTGAGACTAGCGGCCTCCTACAATGAGCAGTTCTTC,CASSLLRLAASYNEQFF
TRBJ1-1,TRBD1,NA,TRBV6-5,TGTGCCAGCCGTCCGTCAGGGGGCTTCGGTGAAGCTTTCTTT,CASRPSGGFGEAFF
TRBJ2-1,TRBD2,once,TRBV28,TGTGCCAGCAGTTTCCTGACTAGCGGGGGACTCAATGAGCAGTTCTTC,CASSFLTSGGLNEQFF
TRBJ2-5,NA,NA,TRBV30,TGTGCCTGGAGTGTACGTGACTTTGGAGAGACCCAGTACTTC,CAWSVRDFGETQYF
TRBJ1-1,TRBD1,NA,TRBV5-6,TGTGCCAGCAGCCGGGACAGGAGGTCTGAAGCTTTCTTT,CASSRDRRSEAFF
TRBJ2-7,NA,once,TRBV7-3,TGTGCCAGCAGCCAACAACTAGGTGGCGAGCAGTACTTC,CASSQQLGGEQYF
TRBJ2-7,TRBD2,NA,TRBV27,TGTGCCAGCAGTTTATCGACGGGACTAGCGGGAGGGACATGTGAGCAGTACTTC,CASSLSTGLAGGTCEQYF
TRBJ2-7,NA,NA,TRBV5-1,TGCGCCAGCAGCTTGGTTGTAGGACAGACCTACGAGCAGTACTTC,CASSLVVGQTYEQYF
TRBJ2-7,TRBD2,NA,TRBV6-1,TGTGCCAGCAGTGAAGTGGGCGGGAGGCTAGACGAGCAGTACTTC,CASSEVGGRLDEQYF
TRBJ2-7,NA,NA,TRBV28,TGTGCCAGCCATAGTGGGGGGACCTACGAGCAGTACTTC,CASHSGGTYEQYF
TRBJ2-7,TRBD2,NA,TRBV6-5,TGTGCCAGCAGTTACCGAAGACTAGCGGGAGGCTACGAGCAGTACTTC,CASSYRRLAGGYEQYF
TRBJ2-7,NA,NA,TRBV9,TGTGCCAGCAGCGTAGCCCCCGACGGGACTTCCTACGAGCAGTACTTC,CASSVAPDGTSYEQYF
TRBJ1-2,NA,NA,TRBV15,TGTGCCACCAGCAGAGATCGCCAGGGTGCTGGCTACACCTTC,CATSRDRQGAGYTF
TRBJ2-1,TRBD2,NA,TRBV29-1,TGCAGCGTTGAAGGGGGGACTAGCGGGGAGAACAATGAGCAGTTCTTC,CSVEGGTSGENNEQFF
TRBJ2-7,NA,NA,TRBV7-8,TGTGCCAGCAGCTTACCAACAGGGACCTCCTACGAGCAGTACTTC,CASSLPTGTSYEQYF
TRBJ2-3,NA,NA,TRBV6-4,TGTGCCAGCAGTGACTCGAGTCAGGGGACAAGCACAGATACGCAGTATTTT,CASSDSSQGTSTDTQYF
TRBJ2-7,NA,NA,TRBV6-1,TGTGCCAGCAGTGAAGCAATGGAGCGCGAGCAGTACTTC,CASSEAMEREQYF
TRBJ1-5,TRBD1,NA,TRBV28,TGTGCCAGCAGTTTACTGGGACAGGGTAGCAATCAGCCCCAGCATTTT,CASSLLGQGSNQPQHF
TRBJ2-2,NA,NA,TRBV18,TGTGCCAGCTCACCACCGCCTAGCTATCCCGGGGAGCTGTTTTTT,CASSPPPSYPGELFF
TRBJ2-1,TRBD2,NA,TRBV30,TGTGCCTGGAATAGCGGGAGCTATGATGAGCAGTTCTTC,CAWNSGSYDEQFF
TRBJ2-2,TRBD2,NA,TRBV28,TGTGCCAGCAGTGGTACTAGCGGGAGTCGAACCGGGGAGCTGTTTTTT,CASSGTSGSRTGELFF
TRBJ2-1,TRBD2,NA,TRBV5-4,TGTGCCAGCAGCTACGGACTAGCGGATAATGAGCAGTTCTTC,CASSYGLADNEQFF
TRBJ1-2,NA,NA,TRBV28,TGTGCCAGCAGTTTATCTCGGACAAATGGCTACACCTTC,CASSLSRTNGYTF
TRBJ2-5,TRBD1,NA,TRBV5-1,TGCGCCAGCAGCATGAGACAGGGCCGGGAGACCCAGTACTTC,CASSMRQGRETQYF
TRBJ2-5,TRBD2,NA,TRBV28,TGTGCCAGCAGTTTCCTAGCGGCCAACCAAGAGACCCAGTACTTC,CASSFLAANQETQYF
TRBJ2-7,TRBD2,NA,TRBV19,TGTGCCAGTAGGGGACTAGCGGGAGATTCTTACGAGCAGTACTTC,CASRGLAGDSYEQYF
TRBJ2-7,TRBD1,NA,TRBV7-6,TGTGCCAGCAGCCCCGAGGACAGGGGTTACGAGCAGTACTTC,CASSPEDRGYEQYF
TRBJ1-2,TRBD1,NA,TRBV19,TGTGCCAGTAGTATATCCGGACAGGGGGAAGCCTATGGCTACACCTTC,CASSISGQGEAYGYTF